This TCR beta chain was captured in a study of molecular identifiers for immune sequencing clone quantification. General study points: Sharing of a barcode by identical TCR molecules could cause highly expanded clone sizes to be underestimated. Investigators reportedly could detect spiked Jurkat TCR RNA from one cell among about a million naive cells.

On this clonotype: The antigen is undetermined. This may be a read error: a much more frequent sequence differs by one nucleotide.

Libraries of bulk TCR were made by previously described methods (with listed TCR primers). TCRdb passed the PCR reads through MiXCR, listing each CDR3 protein once. Here the sample spans about 86,000 distinct CDR3 sequences, roughly 25% being singletons. CDR1 and CDR2 from the germline V gene are WSHSY and SAAADI. Trimming removed 9 bases at V and 5 bases at J, with 17 bases between. CDR3 length equals 13 residues. Based on a CD8+CD4-CCR7+CD45RA+ profile, naive CD8 T cells were sorted. Input material: naive CD8+ T cells from blood, with Jurkat cell RNA spiked in. Subset here: FACS-sorted CD8+CD4-CCR7+CD45RA+ naive T cells. The TCR was taken from a human donor in good health. Some libraries in this study had Jurkat cell RNA spiked in. The chain combines TRBV10-2 with TRBJ2-7; D tentatively reads TRBD1 or TRBD2 (6 bases each). The DNA for the CDR3 is TGCGCCAGTCTCCGGGACGGGGGCGACGAGCAGTACTTC. This codes for CASLRDGGDEQYF.